The 22 T cell receptor beta chains below were found in one sample sequenced in a study of T cell repertoires in cytomegalovirus infection. Each CDR3 protein gets one entry after TCRdb re-called the reads with MiXCR. The table records around 120,000 distinct CDR3 sequences, roughly 9% of them present only once. Sequencing used PBMCs. The receptors were gathered from a human donor in good health (CMV status not recorded). Some clones in this sample may be carry-over from other donors' samples.

This clonotype showed up many times. The gene calls are TRBV7-2 and TRBJ2-7; 9 bases fit TRBD1. The CDR3 loop spans 14 amino acids. In germline, CDR1 is SGHTA, CDR2 FQGNSA. With V trimmed by 5 bases and J by 1 base, 3 bases remained unmatched. The CDR3 protein is CASSVDRGSYEQYF. The CDR3 bases are TGTGCCAGCAGCGTGGACAGGGGATCCTACGAGCAGTACTTC.

This chain uses TRBV28 with TRBJ1-2, with a tentative D call TRBD1 (6 bases). The V gene lost 4 bases and the J gene lost 6 bases, with 12 bases spanning the gap. Germline V gene data show CDR1 as MDHEN and CDR2 as SYDVKM. This CDR3 has 13 residues. The DNA for the CDR3 is TGTGCCAGCAGTTCGGACAGATCGAATGGCTACACCTTC. Protein: CASSSDRSNGYTF.

For this clonotype: A much larger clone lies a single base off, so this may be a read error. V is TRBV5-6 and J is TRBJ1-6, with a weak D call TRBD1 (5 bases). The CDR3 is 17 residues long. Germline assignment: CDR1 SGHDT and CDR2 YYEEEE. V dropped 4 bases and J dropped 0 bases, with 14 bases sitting between them. The CDR3 DNA reads TGTGCCAGCAGCCCCCCCGACAGCGGCTCCTATAATTCACCCCTCCACTTT. Protein: CASSPPDSGSYNSPLHF.

At least ten counts were recorded for this clonotype. This chain links TRBV7-2 with TRBJ1-4; possibly TRBD1 for D (5 bases). Trimming took 3 bases from V and 7 from J, leaving 12 bases between them. CDR1 is SGHTA and CDR2 is FQGNSA in the germline V gene. The CDR3 contains 14 residues. The CDR3 bases are TGTGCCAGCAGCTTCCAGGGATTGGGTGAAAAACTGTTTTTT. Encoded protein: CASSFQGLGEKLFF.

This clonotype appeared many times. The J gene is TRBJ2-2, the V gene TRBV28; 7 bases map to TRBD1. The CDR3 contains 13 residues. The V gene end was trimmed by 6 bases and the J gene end by 11 bases; junction bases not matched to a gene: 9. Germline V lookup: CDR1 MDHEN, CDR2 SYDVKM. The CDR3 nucleotides read TGTGCCAGCAGGCCGACAGGGCAAGGAGAGCTGTTTTTT. Amino acid sequence: CASRPTGQGELFF.

The rearrangement links TRBV29-1 to TRBJ2-7; 9 nucleotides line up with TRBD2. Germline V gene sequence: CDR1 SQVTM, CDR2 ANQGSEA. The CDR3 has 12 amino acids. The trim removed 3 bases at V and 6 bases at J, leaving 3 bases unmatched. Here the CDR3 reads CSVEGLAAEQYF. As DNA, the CDR3 is TGCAGCGTTGAGGGACTAGCAGCCGAGCAGTACTTC.

This clonotype appeared many times. The rearrangement links TRBV19 to TRBJ2-7; unclear D gene. Germline CDR1 LNHDA, CDR2 SQIVND (reference sequence). V shed 2 bases and J shed 2 bases, with 13 bases lying between them. CDR3 length: 15 amino acids. In nucleotides, the CDR3 is TGTGCCAGTAGTATATCAGGCATACTGGCCTACGAGCAGTACTTC. This translates into CASSISGILAYEQYF.

This chain links TRBV29-1 with TRBJ1-2; tentative D call: TRBD1 (5 bases). The V gene's germline CDR1 is SQVTM and CDR2 ANQGSEA. Trimming stripped 0 bases from V and 3 bases from J, with 8 bases between. The CDR3 extends over 13 amino acids. CDR3: CSVEDAGDYGYTF. CDR3 nucleotides: TGCAGCGTTGAAGATGCGGGGGACTATGGCTACACCTTC.

J is TRBJ2-1 and V is TRBV29-1; 7 nucleotides align to TRBD2. Germline-derived CDR1 and CDR2 are SQVTM and ANQGSEA. The V segment lost 5 bases and the J segment 2 bases; nucleotides outside the gene matches: 6. The CDR3 consists of 14 residues. This CDR3 is CSVTGTKTYNEQFF. The CDR3 DNA sequence: TGCAGCGTTACCGGGACTAAAACCTACAATGAGCAGTTCTTC.

At least ten counts were recorded for this clonotype. The CDR3 DNA is TGTGCCAGCAGCTTGGCGGAGAACACCGGGGAGCTGTTTTTT. It encodes CASSLAENTGELFF. This chain joins TRBV7-8 and TRBJ2-2; D gene ambiguous. The germline V gene encodes CDR1 SGHVS and CDR2 FQNEAQ. The CDR3 spans 14 residues. V gave up 3 bases and J gave up 1 base, with 6 bases separating them.

This clonotype occurred many times. The genes are TRBV29-1 and TRBJ2-3, with D perhaps TRBD1 (5 bases). V was shortened by 1 base and J by 2 bases, with 10 bases between the two germline ends. The CDR3 totals 14 residues. CDR1 is SQVTM and CDR2 is ANQGSEA in the germline V gene. Here the CDR3 reads CSVEGTRATDTQYF. The CDR3, as DNA: TGCAGCGTTGAAGGGACACGTGCCACAGATACGCAGTATTTT.

This clonotype was observed at least ten times. The genes are TRBV4-2 and TRBJ1-1; 7 bases match TRBD1. CDR3 length: 16 amino acids. Germline V lookup: CDR1 LGHNA, CDR2 YNFKEQ. Unmatched junction bases numbered 8, after V lost 3 bases and J lost 1 base. The CDR3 sequence is CASSQIGGYENTEAFF. The CDR3 nucleotides are TGTGCCAGCAGCCAGATAGGGGGCTACGAGAACACTGAAGCTTTCTTT.

As to this clonotype: A much larger clonotype is one base distant, so this may be a read error. The chain uses TRBV19 and TRBJ1-5; 7 nucleotides line up with TRBD1. The CDR3 sequence is 14 residues long. Germline V lookup: CDR1 LNHDA, CDR2 SQIVND (reference sequence). The CDR3 region has the DNA TGTGCCAGTAGCCACAGGGGTAGCGATCAGCCCCAGCATTTT. Translation: CASSHRGSDQPQHF.

This clonotype was detected many times. The rearrangement joins TRBV14 to TRBJ1-1; a weak D match, TRBD1 (6 bases). The CDR3 loop spans 16 amino acids. In germline, CDR1 is SGHDN, CDR2 FVKESK. The germline V and J ends were trimmed by 2 bases and 3 bases, with 16 bases remaining between them. In DNA form, the CDR3 reads TGTGCCAGCAGCCAAAGGGCCCCGGGGGCAGACACTGAAGCTTTCTTT. This translates into CASSQRAPGADTEAFF.

There are many counts of this clonotype. This chain connects TRBV9 to TRBJ2-1; 16 bases match TRBD2. The germline V gene has CDR1 SGDLS and CDR2 YYNGEE. J was trimmed by 2 bases and V by 4 bases; bases with no gene match: 12. This CDR3 comprises 20 residues. The CDR3 DNA reads TGTGCCAGCAGCTCCGGGACTAGCGGGGGGGCGGACCTGACCTACAATGAGCAGTTCTTC. Translated: CASSSGTSGGADLTYNEQFF.

This clonotype was counted many times. The CDR3 reads CASSVQISGQGSADTQYF. The CDR3 DNA sequence: TGTGCCAGCAGTGTTCAGATCTCCGGACAGGGGAGTGCAGATACGCAGTATTTT. V usage is TRBV2 and J usage is TRBJ2-3; 9 bases align to TRBD1. The trim removed 4 bases at V and 4 bases at J, leaving 15 bases unmatched. This CDR3 has 18 amino acids. Germline lookup yields CDR1 SNHLY and CDR2 FYNNEI.

Ten or more counts support this clonotype. The chain carries TRBV20-1 and TRBJ2-5; 9 nucleotides align to TRBD2. Losses at the gene ends were 1 base for V and 7 bases for J; bases not matched to a gene: 7. The CDR3 runs to 14 residues. Looked up from germline, CDR1 is DFQATT and CDR2 is SNEGSKA (reference sequence). CDR3 region: CSARGRGGDGTQYF. The CDR3 nucleotides are TGCAGTGCTAGAGGGCGGGGGGGCGACGGGACCCAGTACTTC.

This clonotype was recorded many times. The chain couples TRBV7-9 to TRBJ2-3; D gene ambiguous. V lost 3 bases to trimming and J lost 6 bases, with 4 bases between them. The CDR3 extends over 11 amino acids. Per germline, CDR1 SEHNR and CDR2 FQNEAQ (reference sequence). The CDR3 sequence: CASSFSDTQYF. The CDR3 DNA follows: TGTGCCAGCAGCTTTTCCGATACGCAGTATTTT.

Worth noting for this clonotype: Just one base apart from a much larger clone, this may be a read error. The V gene is TRBV20-1, the J gene TRBJ1-5, with a tentative D call TRBD1 (6 bases). The CDR3 has 15 residues. CDR1 DFQATT and CDR2 SNEGSKA come from the germline V gene (reference sequence). The ends were cut back, 6 bases at V and 5 bases at J, with 20 bases in the middle. In nucleotides, the CDR3 is TGCAGTGCAAAACAGGGATTTTTTGGCGATCAGCCCCAGCATTTT. Translating it yields CSAKQGFFGDQPQHF.

This clonotype was observed many times. V and J are TRBV6-5 and TRBJ2-7, with 11 bases lining up with TRBD1. The CDR3 covers 14 residues. Per germline, CDR1 MNHEY and CDR2 SVGAGI. V gave up 2 bases and J gave up 6 bases; unmatched junction bases: 3. The CDR3 DNA reads as TGTGCCAGCAGTTACCGGGACAGGGGGGCCGAGCAGTACTTC. It translates to CASSYRDRGAEQYF.

A few counts support this clonotype. The chain uses TRBV29-1 and TRBJ1-2; D perhaps matches TRBD1 (5 bases). V was cut by 3 bases and J by 5 bases, with 10 bases left in between. The CDR3 runs to 12 residues. Germline CDR1 is SQVTM and CDR2 is ANQGSEA. The CDR3 DNA sequence: TGCAGCGTTGAGGGGGTACCGTATGGCTACACCTTC. This sequence encodes CSVEGVPYGYTF.

The sample holds many counts of this clonotype. The chain employs TRBV5-6 and TRBJ2-4; TRBD1 agrees at 8 bases. There are 16 residues in the CDR3. Germline trimming cut 3 bases from V and 8 bases from J; bases unmatched to any gene: 13. The germline V gene encodes CDR1 SGHDT and CDR2 YYEEEE. CDR3 bases: TGTGCCAGCAGCTCGTGGGGGGACAGGTTTACGGACATTCAGTACTTC. This sequence encodes CASSSWGDRFTDIQYF.